This T cell receptor (beta chain) derives from a study of T cells in Graves' hyperthyroidism and ophthalmopathy. Those patients with uncontrolled infection, other autoimmune disease, pregnancy or lactation were excluded. A word on this clonotype: Its specificity is unknown.

From RNA transcripts, TCR beta CDR3 regions were amplified. HTBI primers drove first-round RT-PCR of the TCR CDR3. TCRdb independently ran MiXCR on the multiplex PCR reads; one entry per CDR3 protein. This table has 550,000 to 700,000 distinct CDR3 sequences, 46% appearing once. The V end was cut by 5 bases, the J end by 14 bases, with 13 bases between. In germline, CDR1 is SGHVS, CDR2 FQNEAQ. This CDR3 has 11 residues. Study outcomes and limitations: Among thyroid clonotypes expanded above 0.001, most also appeared in blood. The model made its ophthalmopathy prediction, and onset followed a median approximately 6 months later.

This chain connects TRBV7-8 to TRBJ1-5; tentatively, D is TRBD1 (5 bases). Sequences were obtained from peripheral blood or thyroid tissue (not recorded which). The origin of this receptor is an adult woman with Graves' disease, either hyperthyroidism or ophthalmopathy (not recorded which). CDR3 amino acids: CASSRGTSEHF. The CDR3 coding sequence is TGTGCCAGCAGCCGTGGGACCTCCGAGCATTTT. The variable domain in full, completed from reference TRBV7-8 and TRBJ1-5, reads GAGVSQSPRYKVAKRGQDVALRCDPISGHVSLFWYQQALGQGPEFLTYFQNEAQLDKSGLPSDRFFAERPEGSVSTLKIQRTQQEDSAVYLCASSRGTSEHFGDGTRLSIL.